This note documents a single T cell receptor beta chain sequence. It has no known antigen specificity. No qualities accompany the bases; no much larger clone lies one base away. This specimen's time point label, per the study, means: baseline before first vaccination. Samples from vaccinated people were obtained from the UK trials COV001 and COV002, which included a single-blind randomized controlled phase 2/3 trial of AZD1222 (ChAdOx1 nCoV-19) in healthy adults. Trial participant PBMC samples were collected at day 0 and day 28 after the second dose for TCRbeta chain sequencing. This specimen comes from a study of T cell responses to AZD1222 COVID-19 vaccine (dated by TCRdb to the early 2020s). Study-wide context: AZD1222 recipients with second doses at about 4 weeks or about 12 weeks were pooled, because spike-specific TCR depth and breadth did not differ between schedules. A total of 233 trial participants underwent TCR sequencing, of whom about 200 had received two doses of AZD1222 and around 25 had received two doses of the MenACWY control vaccine. Trial participants were enrolled into age subgroups of 18-55, 56-69 and 70-plus years, which contained about 150, 28 and 57 TCR-sequenced participants, respectively.

The CDR3 regions of human TCRbeta chains were analyzed by immunosequencing. Concerning the study's data processing: Repertoire TCRs were matched against a reference library of SARS-CoV-2-specific TCRs generated with the MIRA antigen-specificity platform. Breadth was defined as the fraction of unique TCRs that were SARS-CoV-2-associated. Depth was defined as the fraction of total T cells that were SARS-CoV-2-associated. Using the MIRA data, each spike-specific TCR was mapped to the spike region that the TCR reacts to and placed in a CD4 or CD8 class. Log10-transformed breadth and depth values were compared by one-way ANOVA with Sidak's multiple comparisons tests. Imported from immuneACCESS, the table was reduced by TCRdb to in-frame sequences with V and J called. These copies leave out some clones; in studies compared against another copy, an unresolved V gene accounts for under half, and the cause of the remainder is not known. That table is the source of V, J and clone size, and D and trimming were worked out from the DNA. This sample has 120,000 or so clones in its table, and about 90% of those were observed once. In total, the top ten clones hold under 7% of the sample.

Including cysteine and phenylalanine, the CDR3 has 14 amino acids. CDR3 DNA only is kept here, 42 bases in frame from base 1. V drops 3 bases and J drops 8 bases, leaving 16 bases in between. Sequences LNHDA (CDR1) and SQIVND (CDR2) are obtained from the germline V gene (reference sequence). General conclusions and limits of the study: Because no day 14 peak-response samples were available, the repertoires could be characterized only after the peak T cell response. Conclusions about previously exposed vaccinees are limited, since just six or seven AZD1222 recipients were seropositive for SARS-CoV-2 at baseline. The vaccine-associated CD4 TCRs covered the entire spike protein, and the dominant responses fell in regions 160-218 and 743-854. Most participants were white British and females outnumbered males, and the authors suggested that clonal diversity may have been underestimated. Reportedly, close to half of the unique spike-specific TCRs recognized epitopes lying outside the regions that are mutated in the B.1.351 and B.1.1.7 variants. After two AZD1222 doses, both the breadth and the depth of spike-specific TCRs were significantly higher than at day 0 and than in MenACWY recipients. The 56-69-year group was small, and its depth increase did not reach significance, likely because of low power.

The chain uses TRBV19 and TRBJ1-1; the D gene is unclear. The sequenced sample was peripheral blood, obtained on day 0 of AZD1222 vaccination. The TCR comes from an adult in good health. CDR3 region: CASSIFLGGPEAFF. At the DNA level, the sequence is TGTGCCAGTAGTATTTTTCTCGGCGGGCCCGAAGCTTTCTTT.